The 18 T cell receptor beta chains below come from one sample, sequenced in a study of T cells in localized non-small cell lung cancer. Assay: immunoSEQ multiplex PCR; the TCRdb copy retains only in-frame clones and omits some. The sample contains some 52,000 clones, just over 85% of which appear only once. This specimen was peripheral blood, taken before any cancer treatment. The receptors derive from a male donor at least 60 years old with stage III squamous cell lung carcinoma.

The rearrangement joins TRBV7-3 to TRBJ2-1; maybe TRBD1 (5 bases). Per germline, CDR1 SGHTA and CDR2 FQGTGA. V gave up 5 bases and J gave up 0 bases, with 11 bases separating them. CDR3 length: 15 residues. CDR3 DNA sequence: TGTGCCAGCAGCGCGAACAGGATCTCCTACAATGAGCAGTTCTTC. This translates into CASSANRISYNEQFF.

This clone was seen a handful of times. The J gene is TRBJ2-5, the V gene TRBV7-9, with a weak D call TRBD1 (6 bases). The CDR3 runs 15 residues. Germline V gives CDR1 SEHNR, CDR2 FQNEAQ (reference sequence). With 0 bases removed from V and 5 bases from J, the gap between germline ends came to 13 bases. The CDR3 DNA is TGTGCCAGCAGCTTAGCGCGTGGGGGCACGGAGACCCAGTACTTC. Its protein product is CASSLARGGTETQYF. Supplemented by reference TRBV7-9 and TRBJ2-5, the full variable domain reads DTGVSQNPRHKITKRGQNVTFRCDPISEHNRLYWYRQTLGQGPEFLTYFQNEAQLEKSRLLSDRFSAERPKGSFSTLEIQRTEQGDSAMYLCASSLARGGTETQYFGPGTRLLVL.

This chain connects TRBV28 to TRBJ2-2; D possibly corresponds to TRBD2 (5 bases). CDR1 and CDR2 (germline): MDHEN, SYDVKM. The CDR3 is made up of 14 amino acids. V lost 8 bases and J 4 bases, leaving 14 bases between the germline ends. The CDR3 spells CASQDSAGTGELFF. In DNA form, the CDR3 reads TGTGCCAGCCAGGACTCAGCCGGCACCGGGGAGCTGTTTTTT.

This chain uses TRBV12-5 with TRBJ1-5; TRBD1 might be the D (5 bases). The V and J ends lost 0 bases and 2 bases respectively, with 11 bases between them. The V gene's germline CDR1 is LGHNT and CDR2 FRNRAP. The CDR3 consists of 16 residues. In nucleotides, the CDR3 is TGTGCTAGTGGTTTGGTACGAGGGGTAGGCAATCAGCCCCAGCATTTT. Protein: CASGLVRGVGNQPQHF.

The J gene is TRBJ2-7, the V gene TRBV4-3; D possibly uses TRBD1 or TRBD2 (5 bases each). CDR1 LGHNA and CDR2 YSLEER come from the germline V gene. CDR3 length equals 15 residues. V was shortened by 4 bases and J by 6 bases, with 19 bases between the two germline ends. The CDR3 loop is CASSPLPNGASEQYF. CDR3 coding DNA: TGCGCCAGCAGCCCGCTCCCCAACGGGGCCAGCGAGCAGTACTTC.

The CDR3 sequence is CASSTGGSETQYF. The CDR3 DNA reads TGCGCCAGCAGCACCGGCGGCTCGGAGACCCAGTACTTC. This rearrangement joins TRBV5-1 to TRBJ2-5; D not resolved. Germline V gene data show CDR1 as SGHRS and CDR2 as YFSETQ. V was pared by 4 bases and J by 5 bases, with 12 bases between. The CDR3 contains 13 residues.

The chain recombines TRBV5-4 with TRBJ1-2; D is uncertain. The ends were cut back, 0 bases at V and 0 bases at J, with 9 bases in the middle. The germline V gene encodes CDR1 SGHNT and CDR2 YYREEE (reference sequence). This CDR3 region has 15 residues. As DNA, the CDR3 is TGTGCCAGCAGCTTGGCCCAACCTCCTAACTATGGCTACACCTTC. Encoded protein: CASSLAQPPNYGYTF.

The chain is built from TRBV9 and TRBJ2-7, with D tentatively TRBD1 (5 bases). The CDR3 length is 14 residues. V was pared by 4 bases and J by 4 bases, with 15 bases between. Germline CDR1 is SGDLS and CDR2 is YYNGEE. The CDR3 region is CASSRGDSGYEQYF. Here the CDR3 DNA reads TGTGCCAGCAGCCGAGGAGACTCAGGGTACGAGCAGTACTTC.

The chain employs TRBV27 and TRBJ2-1; D is unresolved. Trimming removed 2 bases from V and 8 bases from J, with 22 bases in between. This CDR3 contains 17 residues. CDR1 and CDR2 from the germline V gene are MNHEY and SMNVEV (reference sequence). The chain's CDR3 is CASSLGMEGRPLDEQFF. CDR3 sequence (DNA): TGTGCCAGCAGTTTAGGGATGGAAGGACGCCCCTTGGATGAGCAGTTCTTC.

V is TRBV28 and J is TRBJ2-5; D perhaps matches TRBD1 (6 bases). The CDR3 spans 16 residues. Trimming left V 3 bases short and J 3 bases short, with 17 bases between. Germline values: CDR1 MDHEN, CDR2 SYDVKM. In DNA form, the CDR3 reads TGTGCCAGCAGTTTGGGAACAGGGACGGGCGAAGAGACCCAGTACTTC. Its protein product is CASSLGTGTGEETQYF.

This clone appeared once. The V and J genes are TRBV6-5 and TRBJ1-4; D uncertain. The length of the CDR3 is 14 residues. Trimming pared 4 bases from V and 3 bases from J, leaving 9 bases between. Germline CDR1 MNHEY, CDR2 SVGAGI. The CDR3 here is CASSFGVPNEKLFF. The CDR3 DNA reads TGTGCCAGCAGTTTCGGGGTTCCTAATGAAAAACTGTTTTTT.

The chain has TRBV6-1 and TRBJ2-3; D unclear. Trimming shortened V by 1 base and J by 6 bases, and 17 bases separated the two germline ends. The CDR3 length is 16 residues. From germline, CDR1 is MNHNS and CDR2 SASEGT. The CDR3 DNA follows: TGTGCCAGCAGTGAAGGTCAGGCTAGACTGTCCGATACGCAGTATTTT. Protein sequence: CASSEGQARLSDTQYF.

The J gene is TRBJ2-5, the V gene TRBV11-1; 7 bases are a match to TRBD1. Germline CDR1 SGHAT, CDR2 FQDESV (reference sequence). J lost 0 bases, V lost 8 bases, and 3 bases had no gene match. The CDR3 has 13 amino acids. The CDR3 DNA is TGTGCCAGCGCACAGGGGTACCAAGAGACCCAGTACTTC. Protein product: CASAQGYQETQYF.

The rearrangement uses TRBV6-1 and TRBJ1-4; 7 bases are a match to TRBD1. V shed 4 bases, J shed 5 bases, and the junction held 10 bases outside the gene matches. The CDR3 spans 16 residues. The germline V gene encodes CDR1 MNHNS and CDR2 SASEGT. CDR3 region: CASSARDSYLNEKLFF. The CDR3 coding sequence is TGTGCCAGCAGTGCCCGGGACAGCTACTTAAATGAAAAACTGTTTTTT.

The chain links TRBV18 to TRBJ1-2, with a weak D call TRBD1 (5 bases). Germline lookup yields CDR1 KGHSH and CDR2 LQKENI. There are 15 residues in the CDR3. V dropped 3 bases and J dropped 0 bases, with 11 bases sitting between them. Written as DNA, the CDR3 is TGTGCCAGCTCACCCCAGGGTAGGGCTAACTATGGCTACACCTTC. It encodes CASSPQGRANYGYTF.

The rearrangement joins TRBV6-1 to TRBJ1-1; 9 bases agree with TRBD1. Trimming took 4 bases from V and 4 from J; bases not matched to a gene: 4. The germline gives CDR1 MNHNS, CDR2 SASEGT. The CDR3 runs 14 residues. CDR3 in amino acids: CASSADRGGTEAFF. The CDR3, as DNA: TGTGCCAGCAGTGCAGACAGGGGGGGCACTGAAGCTTTCTTT.

The chain employs TRBV5-1 and TRBJ2-5; 9 bases fit TRBD1. Germline V lookup: CDR1 SGHRS, CDR2 YFSETQ. This CDR3 region has 14 residues. J was trimmed by 5 bases and V by 4 bases; bases with no gene match: 6. The CDR3 region has the DNA TGCGCCAGCAGCCGGGACAGGGTAGCCGAGACCCAGTACTTC. Translation: CASSRDRVAETQYF.

The sample holds one count of this clone. J is TRBJ2-1 and V is TRBV9; no firm D call. Trimming removed 1 base from V and 9 bases from J, with 11 bases in between. The germline V gene encodes CDR1 SGDLS and CDR2 YYNGEE. This CDR3 has 13 residues. This CDR3 reads CASSVIGETEQFF. The CDR3 DNA sequence: TGTGCCAGCAGCGTAATAGGCGAGACTGAGCAGTTCTTC.